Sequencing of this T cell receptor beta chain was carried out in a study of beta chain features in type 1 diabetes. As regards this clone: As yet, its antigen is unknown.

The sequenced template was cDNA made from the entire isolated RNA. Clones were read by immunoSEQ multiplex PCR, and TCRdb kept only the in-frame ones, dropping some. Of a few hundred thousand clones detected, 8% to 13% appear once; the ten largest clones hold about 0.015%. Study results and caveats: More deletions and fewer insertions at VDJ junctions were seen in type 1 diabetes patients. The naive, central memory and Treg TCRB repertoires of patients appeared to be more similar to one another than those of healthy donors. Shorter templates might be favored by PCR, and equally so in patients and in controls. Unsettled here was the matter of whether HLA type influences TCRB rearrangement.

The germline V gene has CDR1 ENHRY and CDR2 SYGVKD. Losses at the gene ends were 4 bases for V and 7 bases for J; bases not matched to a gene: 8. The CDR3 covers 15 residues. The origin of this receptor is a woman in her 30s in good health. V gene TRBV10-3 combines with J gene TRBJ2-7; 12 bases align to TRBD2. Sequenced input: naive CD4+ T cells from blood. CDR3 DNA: TGTGCCATCAGTGCGCAACTAGCGGGAGGTAGGGAGCAGTACTTC. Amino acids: CAISAQLAGGREQYF.